This T cell receptor (beta chain) was sequenced in a study of CD8 T cells in ankylosing spondylitis. The trim removed 5 bases at V and 4 bases at J, leaving 10 bases unmatched. Germline V gene sequence: CDR1 SQVTM, CDR2 ANQGSEA. The CDR3 runs to 15 residues. MiXCR was run by TCRdb on the 5' RACE reads, yielding one entry per CDR3 protein. The sample lists roughly 90,000 distinct CDR3 sequences; about 8.6% were seen once. Study results and caveats: Significantly higher representation of disease-linked clones was reported for matched ankylosing spondylitis synovial fluid.

This clonotype was observed at least ten times. Its specificity is not known. Sequencing was carried out using blood, either unsorted or a sorted T cell fraction (not recorded which). The V and J genes are TRBV29-1 and TRBJ2-5; TRBD1 aligns across 10 bases. This sequence originates from a male donor with ankylosing spondylitis or in good health (not recorded which). The DNA of the CDR3 is TGCAGCGTTAACCGACAGGGGGCTGGGTTAGAGACCCAGTACTTC. Its protein is CSVNRQGAGLETQYF.